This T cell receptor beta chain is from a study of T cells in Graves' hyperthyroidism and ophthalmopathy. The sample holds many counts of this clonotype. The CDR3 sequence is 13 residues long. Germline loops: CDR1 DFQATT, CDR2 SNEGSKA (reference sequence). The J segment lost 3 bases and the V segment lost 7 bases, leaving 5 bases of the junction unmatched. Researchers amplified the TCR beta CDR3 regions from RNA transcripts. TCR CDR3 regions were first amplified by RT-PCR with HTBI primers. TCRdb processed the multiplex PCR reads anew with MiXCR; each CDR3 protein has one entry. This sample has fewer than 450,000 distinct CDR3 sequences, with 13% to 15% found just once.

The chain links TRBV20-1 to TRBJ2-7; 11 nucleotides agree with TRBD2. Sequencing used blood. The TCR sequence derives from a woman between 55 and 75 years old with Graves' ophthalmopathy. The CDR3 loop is CSVQGTSGYEQYF. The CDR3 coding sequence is TGCAGTGTCCAAGGGACTAGCGGCTACGAGCAGTACTTC.